The 18 T cell receptor beta chains in this list originate from one sample, sequenced in a study of CD8+CD57+ T cells in acquired aplastic anemia. TCR beta VDJ and CDR3 profiles were obtained from a genomic DNA template. TCRdb redid the calling of the reads with MiXCR, one entry per CDR3 protein. The sample lists about 180,000 distinct CDR3 sequences, around 60% occurring once. Patients picked for sequencing had shown CD8+CD57+ cell expansion detected by flow cytometry. The sample consisted of sorted CD4+, CD8+, or CD8+CD57+ T cells (not recorded which) from PBMCs. The receptors here all came from a human donor with aplastic anemia.

This clonotype was detected many times. V gene TRBV19 combines with J gene TRBJ1-5, with TRBD1 identical over 7 bases. The CDR3 consists of 13 residues. The trim removed 7 bases at V and 4 bases at J, leaving 4 bases unmatched. Germline loops: CDR1 LNHDA, CDR2 SQIVND (reference sequence). CDR3 nucleotide sequence: TGTGCCAGTACCTTGACAGGGAATCAGCCCCAGCATTTT. It codes for CASTLTGNQPQHF.

This chain uses TRBV20-1 with TRBJ2-6; D call uncertain. The germline gives CDR1 DFQATT, CDR2 SNEGSKA (reference sequence). The CDR3 contains 14 residues. V lost 1 base and J lost 0, with 4 bases in between. The CDR3 DNA follows: TGCAGTGCTAGAGGTCTCTCTGGGGCCAACGTCCTGACTTTC. Its protein is CSARGLSGANVLTF.

V usage is TRBV20-1 and J usage is TRBJ2-7; TRBD1 agrees at 9 bases. Germline V gene lookup returns CDR1 DFQATT and CDR2 SNEGSKA (reference sequence). The CDR3 spans 15 residues. J lost 3 bases, V lost 4 bases, and 10 bases had no gene match. Here the CDR3 DNA reads TGCAGTGCTAAGGGAATAGACAGGGGGGACTACGAGCAGTACTTC. Protein sequence: CSAKGIDRGDYEQYF.

CDR3 loop: CASSEGDSYSNQPQHF. CDR3 nucleotide sequence: TGTGCCAGCAGTGAGGGGGACAGTTATAGCAATCAGCCCCAGCATTTT. This rearrangement joins TRBV25-1 to TRBJ1-5; 7 bases are a match to TRBD1. CDR1 and CDR2 (germline): MGHDK, SYGVNS. This CDR3 is built from 16 residues. The V gene end was trimmed by 3 bases and the J gene end by 0 bases; junction bases not matched to a gene: 5. Using reference TRBV25-1 and TRBJ1-5 for the parts outside the CDR3, the full variable domain is EADIYQTPRYLVIGTGKKITLECSQTMGHDKMYWYQQDPGMELHLIHYSYGVNSTEKGDLSSESTVSRIRTEHFPLTLESARPSHTSQYLCASSEGDSYSNQPQHFGDGTRLSIL.

The sample holds one count of this clonotype. The rearrangement links TRBV7-2 to TRBJ2-5; D is possibly TRBD1 (5 bases). Germline lookup yields CDR1 SGHTA and CDR2 FQGNSA. V lost 2 bases to trimming and J lost 5 bases, with 15 bases between them. The CDR3 consists of 15 residues. The CDR3 DNA follows: TGTGCCAGCAGCTTAACGTGGTCCTCAGGGGAGACCCAGTACTTC. It specifies CASSLTWSSGETQYF.

The CDR3 DNA sequence: TGTGCCAGCAGCTCAACTATCCCCTGGAGGACTGAAGCTTTCTTT. Its protein product is CASSSTIPWRTEAFF. The gene calls are TRBV3-1 and TRBJ1-1; D gene uncertain. Trimming removed 5 bases at V and 5 bases at J, with 18 bases between. The V gene's germline CDR1 is LGHDT and CDR2 YNNKEL (reference sequence). The CDR3 runs to 15 residues.

This clonotype showed up just a few times. This chain links TRBV4-1 with TRBJ1-3, with D perhaps matching TRBD1 (5 bases). CDR1 MGHRA and CDR2 YSYEKL come from the germline V gene. This CDR3 contains 19 residues. Trimming stripped 2 bases from V and 0 bases from J, with 20 bases between. In DNA, the CDR3 is TGCGCCAGCAGCCAACGAAATCCCGGGGGACGGAACTCTGGAAACACCATATATTTT. Amino acids: CASSQRNPGGRNSGNTIYF.

This sequence joins TRBV4-2 and TRBJ1-6; D not certain. CDR1 is LGHNA, CDR2 YNFKEQ, per germline. V lost 0 bases to trimming and J lost 11 bases, with 5 bases between them. The CDR3 runs 12 residues. The CDR3, as DNA: TGTGCCAGCAGCCAAGAAGGGACACCCCTCCACTTT. Translating gives CASSQEGTPLHF.

The chain is built from TRBV15 and TRBJ2-1; D unclear. Germline CDR1 and CDR2: LNHNV and YYDKDF (reference sequence). The CDR3 consists of 16 residues. The ends were cut back, 0 bases at V and 6 bases at J, with 15 bases in the middle. The DNA of the CDR3 is TGTGCCACCAGCAGAGAATCCGAGATGTACTCCAATGAGCAGTTCTTC. Its protein product is CATSRESEMYSNEQFF.

The chain joins TRBV15 to TRBJ2-7; 10 bases are shared with TRBD1. The CDR3 is 14 amino acids. J lost 5 bases, V lost 5 bases, and 6 bases had no gene match. CDR1 and CDR2 from the germline V gene are LNHNV and YYDKDF (reference sequence). This chain's CDR3 is CATSGTGARNEQYF. The CDR3 nucleotides read TGTGCCACCAGCGGGACAGGGGCGAGGAACGAGCAGTACTTC.

The rearrangement links TRBV7-8 to TRBJ2-7, with D tentatively TRBD2 (6 bases). The length of the CDR3 is 15 residues. V gave up 1 base and J gave up 3 bases, with 13 bases separating them. Germline CDR1 and CDR2: SGHVS and FQNEAQ. The CDR3 loop reads CASSLERGLNYEQYF. The CDR3 DNA reads TGTGCCAGCAGCTTAGAAAGGGGACTGAACTACGAGCAGTACTTC.

Ten or more counts support this clonotype. The CDR3 here is CASSPRDGVSGANVLTF. The CDR3 nucleotides are TGTGCCAGCAGCCCCAGGGACGGAGTCTCTGGGGCCAACGTCCTGACTTTC. The J gene is TRBJ2-6, the V gene TRBV9; tentatively, D is TRBD1 or TRBD2 (5 bases each). Per germline, CDR1 SGDLS and CDR2 YYNGEE. The CDR3 covers 17 residues. V lost 4 bases and J lost 0, with 14 bases in between.

The chain links TRBV29-1 to TRBJ2-3; D is unresolved. CDR1 and CDR2 (germline): SQVTM, ANQGSEA. Trimming took 4 bases from V and 2 from J, leaving 7 bases between them. This CDR3 is 12 amino acids long. CDR3 loop: CSVVYPTDTQYF. The CDR3 nucleotides read TGCAGCGTTGTCTATCCCACAGATACGCAGTATTTT.

On this clonotype itself: At one of its ends the junction is not consistent with the germline gene, which may arise from a read error. The chain carries TRBV10-3 and TRBJ1-2, with 7 positions matching TRBD1. CDR3 length equals 13 residues. Germline V gene sequence: CDR1 ENHRY, CDR2 SYGVKD. Written as DNA, the CDR3 is TGTGCCAGCAGTCGGGACAGCTTCTATGGCTACACCTTC. Translating it yields CASSRDSFYGYTF.

The chain carries TRBV24-1 and TRBJ2-6, with D hard to call. V was pared by 9 bases and J by 4 bases, with 9 bases between. Germline V gene sequence: CDR1 KGHDR, CDR2 SFDVKD. The CDR3 sequence is 13 residues long. The CDR3: CATSPSGANVLTF. The CDR3 DNA sequence: TGTGCCACCTCTCCATCGGGGGCCAACGTCCTGACTTTC.

This chain connects TRBV20-1 to TRBJ2-7; 13 bases line up with TRBD2. Germline CDR1 DFQATT, CDR2 SNEGSKA (reference sequence). J was trimmed by 4 bases and V by 0 bases; bases with no gene match: 6. The CDR3 runs 16 residues. The CDR3 region has the DNA TGCAGTGCTAGAGACCTCCGGACTAGCGGGGGTTACGAGCAGTACTTC. This codes for CSARDLRTSGGYEQYF.

This clonotype has only a few counts. The chain has TRBV20-1 and TRBJ1-1; D is unresolved. The CDR3 spans 12 residues. Trimming took off 2 bases at V and 0 bases at J, with 4 bases between the two ends. Germline V CDR1 and CDR2: DFQATT, SNEGSKA (reference sequence). CDR3 in amino acids: CSARKVNTEAFF. As DNA, the CDR3 is TGCAGTGCTAGAAAGGTGAACACTGAAGCTTTCTTT.

This chain connects TRBV9 to TRBJ2-1, with D maybe TRBD2 (7 bases). Germline V lookup: CDR1 SGDLS, CDR2 YYNGEE. V dropped 4 bases and J dropped 7 bases, with 21 bases sitting between them. The CDR3 consists of 16 residues. CDR3: CASSQEIGGASNEQFF. DNA for the CDR3: TGTGCCAGCAGCCAAGAGATTGGGGGGGCATCGAATGAGCAGTTCTTC.